Many counts were recorded for the clone carrying this TCR beta chain. Its antigen is still unknown. The data belong to a study of glioma-infiltrating T cells. Regarding the study as a whole: Tissue and blood shared very few CDR3 sequences. A blood CDR3 motif signature was depleted in highly divergent patients.

The CDR3 extends over 16 amino acids. The germline CDR1 and CDR2 sequences are DFQATT and SNEGSKA (reference sequence). Trimming cost V 5 bases and J 1 base, with 19 bases left between them. Using RNA template, CDR3s of TCR alpha and beta were amplified with iRepertoire arm-PCR. TCRdb re-called the multiplex PCR reads with MiXCR, one entry per CDR3 protein. The table includes 300,000 to 450,000 distinct CDR3 sequences, roughly two fifths detected once. The receptor was derived from a human donor with low-grade glioma or glioblastoma, undergoing nonglioma brain surgery, or in good health (not recorded which). Source material: glioma tissue, nonneoplastic brain tissue, or PBMCs (not recorded which). J is TRBJ2-3 and V is TRBV20-1; D is perhaps TRBD1 (6 bases). In DNA form, the CDR3 reads TGCAGTGCTGACCCTTGGCCCAGGGGCCGCACAGATACGCAGTATTTT. Residues: CSADPWPRGRTDTQYF.